This TCR beta chain is drawn from a study of OX40 agonist ivuxolimab in advanced cancers. At the level of the study: Ivuxolimab was administered intravenously to patients at 0.01 to 10 mg/kg every 2 weeks. Study results and caveats: Patients who responded partially at 0.1-3.0 mg/kg showed clonal expansion ranking among the lowest.

The germline V and J ends were trimmed by 3 bases and 1 base, with 12 bases remaining between them. Germline lookup yields CDR1 LNHDA and CDR2 SQIVND (reference sequence). This CDR3 contains 15 residues. Using immunoSEQ multiplex PCR, the repertoire was profiled, and TCRdb retains in-frame clones only, with some absent. The repertoire holds about 51,000 clones, roughly 80% seen once, with approximately 3% in the top ten. A note on this clone: Its antigen remains unidentified.

V and J are TRBV19 and TRBJ1-1; tentatively, D is TRBD1 (5 bases). Sequencing was performed on CD4+ or CD8+ T cells sorted from blood, taken in a trial of the OX40 agonist ivuxolimab. The TCR sequence derives from an adult with an advanced solid tumor such as melanoma, head and neck, liver or kidney cancer. The CDR3 coding sequence is TGTGCCAGTAGTATCCAAGGGACGGAGAACACTGAAGCTTTCTTT. Its translation: CASSIQGTENTEAFF.